The present T cell receptor beta chain was sequenced within a study of shared clonotypes between healthy human individuals (TCRdb year 2020). For the study in its entirety: The cohort comprised two women and a few men aged 18 to 49 years. To estimate repertoire size and how much clonotypes are shared between individuals, the study performed deep sequencing of blood TCR repertoires from about 5 healthy adults. Per donor, leukapheresis produced somewhere between about 0.9 and 9.5 billion PBMCs. For each donor, CD4 naive and CD4 memory were each run on three plates, CD8 naive on two plates, and CD8 memory on one plate. Different laboratories and diverse techniques were used to prepare libraries and sequence TCR repertoires, to increase sequencing depth and limit assay-specific biases.

The CDR3 goes from the cysteine to the phenylalanine over 16 residues. The kept DNA is CDR3 alone, 48 bases in frame from the first base. Compared with germline, V lacks 5 bases and J lacks 5 bases; bases without a gene match: 8. From a lookup of the germline V gene, CDR1 and CDR2 are MGHRA and YSYEKL. Donors were healthy HIV-negative adults with no recently reported acute infections or vaccinations. Every donor was a Caucasian adult living in Nashville, Tennessee, USA. CD4+ T cells were enriched by magnetic negative selection, after which naive cells were positively selected on CD45RA and the negative fraction was taken as the memory subset. Blood was collected by leukapheresis, and PBMCs were isolated by Ficoll-Histopaque density gradient centrifugation and then cryopreserved in liquid nitrogen vapor phase. Analytical flow cytometry was used to check the purity and quantity of each magnetically sorted T cell population. Genomic DNA was isolated from every sorted fraction and measured by UV absorbance on a Nanodrop 2000c.

Using the deep immunoSEQ assay, multiplex PCR amplified TCR CDR3 regions from genomic DNA. For each cell subset, the extracted genomic DNA was distributed evenly across all wells of several immunoSEQ 96-well plates, and each plate served as one replicate. For sorted subsets, 200 ng of genomic DNA, equivalent to 30,000 or so T cell genomes, went into each replicate PCR. Purified libraries were quantified with a Qubit 3.0 fluorometer, sized on a Bioanalyzer 2100, and re-quantified with the KAPA Library Quantification kit. Every immunoSEQ 96-well plate was sequenced on a separate single-read 150-cycle Illumina NextSeq 550 flow cell. The original pipeline was this. Because the immunoSEQ output held only junctional sequences and lacked quality scores, the filtering could not match the filtering applied to full-length reads. Sequences were annotated with PyIR, a Python wrapper for IgBLAST v1.9, and V/J genes and CDR3 were assigned using IMGT germline references. Reads were filtered out if the reads had weak V/J assignments (E-value above 1e-6), no CDR3, stop codons, out-of-frame junctions, or ambiguous translated residues. V3J clonotypes were defined as sequences sharing the same inferred V gene, J gene, and CDR3 amino acid sequence. Percentage overlap between repertoires was computed as shared unique clonotypes divided by the size of the smaller repertoire. Three approaches were used to assess repertoire richness: RTK rarefaction, the Chao1 estimator, and Recon v2.1 estimates of unobserved clonotypes. For all TCRbeta clonotypes obtained by the gDNA method from four donors, generation probabilities were computed with OLGA. TCRdb provides this immuneACCESS table in a form limited to in-frame rearrangements. Some clones are lacking; in checked studies, under half of them reflect an unresolved V gene, and why the rest are absent is not known. V and J calls and clone size are as listed in that table; D and trimming were resolved from the DNA. This sample lists more than 2 million clones; 85% to 95% were detected once. In total, the top ten clones hold roughly 0.13% of the sample.

Concerning this clone itself: The antigen this receptor binds is unknown. No clone much larger than this one lies a single base away; base qualities are absent.

On the study overall, not on this receptor specifically: Sampling was restricted to blood, and TCR repertoires in tissues likely differ from the TCR repertoires found in blood. Estimated clonotype richness was generally larger for naive than for memory subsets. Because the study included a small number of donors, the genetic and exposure-history diversity represented was limited. Pairwise subsampling led to the expectation that sequencing depth would affect the degree of clonotype sharing among donors. Clonotypes shared by all four sorted-subset donors showed higher generation probabilities than non-shared clonotypes. Sharing across several donors was observed for roughly 5% of naive CD4, over 3% of naive CD8, around 2.5% of memory CD4, and around 0.44% of memory CD8 clonotypes. Even with the large sequencing depth, rarefaction of the sorted-subset datasets indicated that sequencing was incomplete.

Source material: naive CD4+ T cells sorted from blood. The cell subset or site label corresponds to: CD45RA+ positively selected. Recombination joined TRBV4-1 with TRBJ1-6; 8 of the junction bases match TRBD1. The clonotype comes from a man younger than 35 in good health. The nucleotides read TGCGCCAGCAGCTCTCCGGACAGGGCCAATAATTCACCCCTCCACTTT. Translated, it reads CASSSPDRANNSPLHF.